Included here is one T cell receptor beta chain sequence, with context. Profiled with immunoSEQ multiplex PCR; TCRdb holds only in-frame clones, not every one. The sample has about 59,000 clones; approximately 78% are singletons. Trimming left V 4 bases short and J 5 bases short, with 19 bases between. This CDR3 region has 15 residues. CDR1 and CDR2 (germline): SGHRS, YFSETQ. This sample stems from a study of blood T cell repertoires in COVID-19. Turning to the study itself: Whether acute or convalescent, the COVID-19 samples came from the United States, Italy and Spain. T cells, B-cell-depleted T cells, or PBMCs supplied cDNA or gDNA.

This clonotype was sampled from a man aged 80 or over with acute or convalescent COVID-19. The chain uses TRBV5-1 and TRBJ2-7; maybe TRBD2 (6 bases). Sequenced input: peripheral blood. CDR3 nucleotide sequence: TGCGCCAGCAGCGCGGGACTTACAACGGGGAACGAGCAGTACTTC. Its translation is CASSAGLTTGNEQYF.